One sample yielded the 9 T cell receptor beta chains listed below, sequenced in a study of T-cell reconstitution after alpha-beta-depleted transplantation in children. For TCRbeta, the library was prepared with unique molecular identifiers. Using its own MiXCR run on the PCR reads, TCRdb lists one record per CDR3 protein. The sample lists about 980,000 distinct CDR3 sequences; about 29% were seen once. Sequencing used PBMCs, mostly from graft donor cells, obtained 360 days after TCRalphabeta/CD19-depleted stem cell transplant. Receptors originate from a boy in the first two years of life who had a stem cell transplant for SCID, so the T cells may come from the graft donor.

This clonotype was detected only a few times. V usage is TRBV12-3 or TRBV12-4 and J usage is TRBJ1-1; tentatively, D is TRBD1 (6 bases). The CDR3 totals 14 residues. V lost 6 bases to trimming and J lost 4 bases, with 15 bases between them. The CDR3: CASRITQGLTEAFF. As DNA, the CDR3 is TGTGCCAGCAGGATAACGCAGGGGCTCACTGAAGCTTTCTTT.

CDR3 residues: CASSYAGSNYGYTF. The CDR3 nucleotides read TGTGCCAGCAGTTATGCGGGGAGTAACTATGGCTACACCTTC. V usage is TRBV6-5 and J usage is TRBJ1-2; D uncertain. Trimming pared 3 bases from V and 1 base from J, leaving 9 bases between. Germline V lookup: CDR1 MNHEY, CDR2 SVGAGI. The CDR3 consists of 14 residues.

This clonotype was picked up a small number of times. V gene TRBV4-1 combines with J gene TRBJ2-7; 7 bases fit TRBD1. J lost 3 bases, V lost 8 bases, and 13 bases had no gene match. CDR3 size: 15 residues. Germline V gene sequence: CDR1 MGHRA, CDR2 YSYEKL. The CDR3 sequence: CASAVTGTEFYEQYF. The CDR3 DNA reads TGCGCCAGCGCCGTAACCGGGACAGAGTTCTACGAGCAGTACTTC.

This chain links TRBV6-5 with TRBJ2-7; TRBD1 agrees at 9 bases. The junction had 6 bases not matched to a gene; V was cut back by 6 bases and J by 6 bases. CDR3 length: 13 residues. Germline V gene data show CDR1 as MNHEY and CDR2 as SVGAGI. The CDR3 sequence: CASSPDRGAEQYF. CDR3 nucleotides: TGTGCCAGCAGCCCCGACAGGGGGGCCGAGCAGTACTTC.

Many counts were recorded for this clonotype. The chain combines TRBV20-1 with TRBJ2-7, with D possibly being TRBD1 (6 bases). V lost 6 bases and J 3 bases, leaving 21 bases between the germline ends. CDR3 size: 15 residues. Germline V gene data show CDR1 as DFQATT and CDR2 as SNEGSKA (reference sequence). The DNA for the CDR3 is TGCAGTGCCCTCCGCCCCCCAGGGGAACTCTACGAGCAGTACTTC. Translated, it gives CSALRPPGELYEQYF.

This clonotype has just a few counts. V usage is TRBV5-1 and J usage is TRBJ1-1; perhaps TRBD1 as D (5 bases). The CDR3 contains 16 residues. With 0 bases removed from V and 0 bases from J, the gap between germline ends came to 12 bases. Germline lookup yields CDR1 SGHRS and CDR2 YFSETQ. The CDR3 is CASSLVGGGMNTEAFF. CDR3 nucleotide sequence: TGCGCCAGCAGCTTGGTTGGGGGAGGGATGAACACTGAAGCTTTCTTT.

Only a few counts were recorded for this clonotype. This chain links TRBV4-1 with TRBJ2-1; D possibly corresponds to TRBD1 (5 bases). The CDR3 loop spans 16 amino acids. Germline V gene data show CDR1 as MGHRA and CDR2 as YSYEKL. Trimming shortened V by 0 bases and J by 4 bases, and 13 bases separated the two germline ends. CDR3 sequence (DNA): TGCGCCAGCAGCCAAGAGCTGACGCAGGGATACAATGAGCAGTTCTTC. This sequence encodes CASSQELTQGYNEQFF.

This clonotype was found many times. One end of the junction does not line up with germline, which may come from a read error. This sequence joins TRBV4-3 and TRBJ2-1; TRBD2 aligns across 7 bases. The CDR3 is made up of 13 amino acids. Germline values: CDR1 LGHNA, CDR2 YSLEER. The CDR3 DNA reads TGTGCCAGCAGCCCGGGGGGATACAATGAGCAGTTCTTC. Protein product: CASSPGGYNEQFF.

This clonotype was observed a few times. Being one base from a much bigger clone, this may be a read error. The chain joins TRBV9 to TRBJ2-7; D remains unclear. Germline V gives CDR1 SGDLS, CDR2 YYNGEE. V was pared by 4 bases and J by 2 bases, with 10 bases between. This CDR3 is built from 13 residues. The CDR3 spells CASSPRPAYEQYF. Written as DNA, the CDR3 is TGTGCCAGCAGCCCCAGGCCCGCCTACGAGCAGTACTTC.